This TCR beta chain was obtained from a study of graft-versus-host responses after intestinal transplantation. Assay used: immunoSEQ multiplex PCR; TCRdb lists only in-frame clones, some missing. This table holds 57,000 or so clones, more than 75% found once. The germline V and J ends were trimmed by 5 bases and 6 bases, with 14 bases remaining between them. Germline values: CDR1 SGHTA, CDR2 FQGNSA. The CDR3 loop spans 14 amino acids. V gene TRBV7-2 combines with J gene TRBJ2-1; the D gene is possibly TRBD2 (7 bases). Specimen: PBMCs, collected about 120 days after intestinal transplantation. This TCR was recovered from a human patient who received an intestinal transplant, so some T cells may come from the graft donor. CDR3 amino acids: CASSPGGPGNEQFF. Written as DNA, the CDR3 is TGTGCCAGCAGCCCCGGGGGGCCCGGCAATGAGCAGTTCTTC.